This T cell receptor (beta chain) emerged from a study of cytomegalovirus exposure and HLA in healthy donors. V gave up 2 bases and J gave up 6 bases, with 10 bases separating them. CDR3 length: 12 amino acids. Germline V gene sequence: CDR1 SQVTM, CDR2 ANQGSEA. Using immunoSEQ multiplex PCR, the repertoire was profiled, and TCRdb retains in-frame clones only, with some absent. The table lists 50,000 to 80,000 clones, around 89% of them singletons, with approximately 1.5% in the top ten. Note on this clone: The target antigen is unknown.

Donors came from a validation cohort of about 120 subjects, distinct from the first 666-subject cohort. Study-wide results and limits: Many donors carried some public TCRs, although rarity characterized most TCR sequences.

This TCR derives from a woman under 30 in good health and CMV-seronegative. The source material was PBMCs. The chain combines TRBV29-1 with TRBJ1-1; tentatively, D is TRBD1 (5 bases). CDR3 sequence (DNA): TGCAGCGTTGAACGGGGGAGCGCTGAAGCTTTCTTT. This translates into CSVERGSAEAFF. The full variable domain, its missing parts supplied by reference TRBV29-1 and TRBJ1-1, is SAVISQKPSRDICQRGTSLTIQCQVDSQVTMMFWYRQQPGQSLTLIATANQGSEATYESGFVIDKFPISRPNLTFSTLTVSNMSPEDSSIYLCSVERGSAEAFFGQGTRLTVV.